A selection of T cell receptor beta chains follows, all from one sample in a study of somatic mutations in cytotoxic T cells in rheumatoid arthritis. Sequencing was performed with immunoSEQ multiplex PCR; in TCRdb, only in-frame clones are kept and a portion is missing. The sample has 15,000 to 20,000 clones; around 67% are singletons. The material sequenced was CD8+ T cells sorted from blood. These TCRs come from a woman between 55 and 75 years old in good health. CDR3s include the opening cysteine and the closing phenylalanine or tryptophan. Fields, in order: D gene, V gene, J gene, clone size, CDR3 protein, CDR3 DNA. The D gene is left open where the match is weak. Only part of the rows carry a size: once, few, many, or a class if the clone is expanded.

d_call: -
v_call: TRBV2
j_call: TRBJ2-7
clone_size: -
cdr3_aa: CASSDDKNTGGGSYEQYF
cdr3_nt: TGTGCCAGCAGTGATGACAAGAATACAGGGGGAGGGTCCTACGAGCAGTACTTC

d_call: TRBD1
v_call: TRBV2
j_call: TRBJ1-5
clone_size: -
cdr3_aa: CASSAIDRAGQPQHF
cdr3_nt: TGTGCCAGCAGCGCAATTGACAGGGCGGGTCAGCCCCAGCATTTT

d_call: -
v_call: TRBV10-3
j_call: TRBJ2-1
clone_size: -
cdr3_aa: CATVDGARVDEQFF
cdr3_nt: TGTGCCACCGTCGATGGGGCTCGGGTCGATGAGCAGTTCTTC

d_call: -
v_call: TRBV9
j_call: TRBJ2-4
clone_size: -
cdr3_aa: CASSVGGTAGKNIQYF
cdr3_nt: TGTGCCAGCAGCGTAGGCGGGACAGCGGGCAAAAACATTCAGTACTTC

d_call: -
v_call: TRBV19
j_call: TRBJ1-2
clone_size: -
cdr3_aa: CASSISGAQDYTF
cdr3_nt: TGTGCCAGTAGTATCTCAGGGGCGCAGGACTACACCTTC

d_call: -
v_call: TRBV7-9
j_call: TRBJ2-7
clone_size: -
cdr3_aa: CASSSRDLGSPHEQYF
cdr3_nt: TGTGCCAGCAGCTCCAGGGACTTGGGGTCGCCACACGAGCAGTACTTC

d_call: -
v_call: TRBV5-4
j_call: TRBJ2-3
clone_size: -
cdr3_aa: CASRGGSSTDTQYF
cdr3_nt: TGTGCCAGCAGGGGGGGATCTAGCACAGATACGCAGTATTTT

d_call: -
v_call: TRBV7-6
j_call: TRBJ2-7
clone_size: -
cdr3_aa: CASSKWDLNYEQYF
cdr3_nt: TGTGCCAGCAGCAAATGGGACTTGAACTACGAGCAGTACTTC

d_call: TRBD1
v_call: TRBV6-4
j_call: TRBJ1-4
clone_size: -
cdr3_aa: CASSDSIQGARSEKLFF
cdr3_nt: TGTGCCAGCAGTGACTCGATACAGGGGGCGCGGAGTGAAAAACTGTTTTTT

d_call: -
v_call: TRBV5-6
j_call: TRBJ2-2
clone_size: -
cdr3_aa: CASSLDIVGTGELFF
cdr3_nt: TGTGCCAGCAGCTTGGACATCGTCGGCACCGGGGAGCTGTTTTTT

d_call: -
v_call: TRBV6-5
j_call: TRBJ1-1
clone_size: once
cdr3_aa: CASSLSRGYEAFF
cdr3_nt: TGTGCCAGCAGTCTCTCCAGGGGATATGAAGCTTTCTTT

d_call: TRBD1
v_call: TRBV5-5
j_call: TRBJ2-7
clone_size: -
cdr3_aa: CASSFLGTGRLEQYF
cdr3_nt: TGTGCCAGCAGCTTCTTAGGGACAGGGAGGCTCGAGCAGTACTTC

d_call: -
v_call: TRBV4-1
j_call: TRBJ1-1
clone_size: -
cdr3_aa: CASSQTGNTEAFF
cdr3_nt: TGCGCCAGCAGCCAGACAGGGAACACTGAAGCTTTCTTT

d_call: TRBD1
v_call: TRBV13
j_call: TRBJ1-5
clone_size: -
cdr3_aa: CASSITGGADSNQPQHF
cdr3_nt: TGTGCCAGCAGCATTACAGGGGGCGCGGATAGCAATCAGCCCCAGCATTTT

d_call: -
v_call: TRBV6-1
j_call: TRBJ1-3
clone_size: -
cdr3_aa: CASSSDTAGGNTIYF
cdr3_nt: TGTGCCAGCAGTTCGGACACGGCGGGGGGAAACACCATATATTTT

d_call: TRBD1
v_call: TRBV29-1
j_call: TRBJ2-7
clone_size: -
cdr3_aa: CSVGGTGHEQYF
cdr3_nt: TGCAGCGTTGGAGGGACAGGGCACGAGCAGTACTTC

d_call: TRBD2
v_call: TRBV5-5
j_call: TRBJ2-5
clone_size: few
cdr3_aa: CASSFLGAGGPGETQYF
cdr3_nt: TGTGCCAGCAGCTTTTTGGGGGCGGGAGGGCCGGGGGAGACCCAGTACTTC

d_call: TRBD2
v_call: TRBV2
j_call: TRBJ2-1
clone_size: few
cdr3_aa: CASSRSPTSGSNNEQFF
cdr3_nt: TGTGCCAGCAGTAGAAGTCCGACTAGCGGGAGTAACAATGAGCAGTTCTTC

d_call: TRBD1
v_call: TRBV29-1
j_call: TRBJ2-2
clone_size: -
cdr3_aa: CSVYETGVTGELFF
cdr3_nt: TGCAGCGTTTACGAGACAGGGGTTACCGGGGAGCTGTTTTTT

d_call: TRBD2
v_call: TRBV27
j_call: TRBJ2-2
clone_size: -
cdr3_aa: CASSLGLAGTGELFF
cdr3_nt: TGTGCCAGCAGCCTGGGACTAGCGGGAACCGGGGAGCTGTTTTTT

d_call: TRBD1
v_call: TRBV27
j_call: TRBJ2-7
clone_size: -
cdr3_aa: CATSDRDYEQYF
cdr3_nt: TGTGCCACCTCGGACAGGGACTACGAGCAGTACTTC

d_call: -
v_call: TRBV7-6
j_call: TRBJ2-3
clone_size: -
cdr3_aa: CASSSASGSTDTQYF
cdr3_nt: TGTGCCAGCAGTTCGGCGAGCGGGAGCACAGATACGCAGTATTTT

d_call: -
v_call: TRBV6-6
j_call: TRBJ2-1
clone_size: -
cdr3_aa: CASSRPYNEQFF
cdr3_nt: TGTGCCAGCAGCCGCCCGTACAATGAGCAGTTCTTC

d_call: TRBD1
v_call: TRBV7-9
j_call: TRBJ2-4
clone_size: medium-sized
cdr3_aa: CASTLRGRDIQYF
cdr3_nt: TGTGCCAGCACCCTCAGGGGGCGAGACATTCAGTACTTC